The entry below describes one TCR beta chain. The entry originates in a study of blood T cell repertoires in COVID-19. The wider study: There were acute and convalescent COVID-19 samples, and they came from the United States, Italy and Spain.

Produced via immunoSEQ multiplex PCR; TCRdb's table is partial and in-frame only. The table lists roughly 100,000 clones, approximately 90% of them singletons. V was pared by 1 base and J by 5 bases, with 19 bases between. The CDR3 length is 17 residues. The source material was peripheral blood. The chain employs TRBV5-3 and TRBJ1-5; a weak D match, TRBD1 (5 bases). TRBV5-3 counts as an open reading frame of uncertain function. The source of this sequence is a man aged 45-60 years with acute or convalescent COVID-19. Written as DNA, the CDR3 is TGTGCCAGAAGCTTGTTTCCGGACACGATTTGGGATCAGCCCCAGCATTTT. As protein: CARSLFPDTIWDQPQHF.